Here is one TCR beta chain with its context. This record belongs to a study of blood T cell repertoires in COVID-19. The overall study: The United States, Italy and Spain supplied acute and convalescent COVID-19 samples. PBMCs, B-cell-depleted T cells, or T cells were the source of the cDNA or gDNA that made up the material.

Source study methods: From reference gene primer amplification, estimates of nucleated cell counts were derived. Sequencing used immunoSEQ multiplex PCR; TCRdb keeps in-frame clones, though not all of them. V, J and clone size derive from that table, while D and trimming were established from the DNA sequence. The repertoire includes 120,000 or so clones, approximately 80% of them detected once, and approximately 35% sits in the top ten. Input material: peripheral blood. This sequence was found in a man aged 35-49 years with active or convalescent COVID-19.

Here the CDR3 DNA reads TGTGCCAGCAGCTTAAATCAGGGCGACACTGAAGCTTTCTTT. Translated, it gives CASSLNQGDTEAFF. The chain has TRBV7-3 and TRBJ1-1; D possibly corresponds to TRBD1 (5 bases). V was clipped by 1 base and J by 3 bases, with 9 bases between them. In germline, CDR1 is SGHTA, CDR2 FQGTGA. The CDR3 is 14 residues long. Using reference TRBV7-3 and TRBJ1-1 for the parts outside the CDR3, the full variable domain is GAGVSQTPSNKVTEKGKYVELRCDPISGHTALYWYRQSLGQGPEFLIYFQGTGAADDSGLPNDRFFAVRPEGSVSTLKIQRTERGDSAVYLCASSLNQGDTEAFFGQGTRLTVV.